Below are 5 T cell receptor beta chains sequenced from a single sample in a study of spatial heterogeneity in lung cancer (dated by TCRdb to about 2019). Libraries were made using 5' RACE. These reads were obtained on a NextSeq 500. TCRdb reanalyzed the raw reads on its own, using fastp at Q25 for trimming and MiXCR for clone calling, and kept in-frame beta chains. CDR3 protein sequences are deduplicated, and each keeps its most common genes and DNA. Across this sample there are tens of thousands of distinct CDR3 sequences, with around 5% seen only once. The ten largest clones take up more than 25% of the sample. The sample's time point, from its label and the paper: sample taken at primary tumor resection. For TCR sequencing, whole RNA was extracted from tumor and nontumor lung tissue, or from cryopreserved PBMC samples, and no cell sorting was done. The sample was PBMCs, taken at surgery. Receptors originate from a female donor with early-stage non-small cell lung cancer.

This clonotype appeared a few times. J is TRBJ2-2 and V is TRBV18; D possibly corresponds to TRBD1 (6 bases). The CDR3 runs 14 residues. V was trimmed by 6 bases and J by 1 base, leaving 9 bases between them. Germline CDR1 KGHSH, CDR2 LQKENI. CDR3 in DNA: TGTGCCAGCTCCCCGACAGGGAACACCGGGGAGCTGTTTTTT. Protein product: CASSPTGNTGELFF.

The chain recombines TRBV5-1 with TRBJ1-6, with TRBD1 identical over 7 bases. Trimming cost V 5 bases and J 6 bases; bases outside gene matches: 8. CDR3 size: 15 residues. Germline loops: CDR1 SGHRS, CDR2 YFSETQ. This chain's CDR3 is CASRPGQESNSPLHF. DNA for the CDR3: TGCGCCAGCAGGCCCGGACAGGAAAGTAATTCACCCCTCCACTTT.

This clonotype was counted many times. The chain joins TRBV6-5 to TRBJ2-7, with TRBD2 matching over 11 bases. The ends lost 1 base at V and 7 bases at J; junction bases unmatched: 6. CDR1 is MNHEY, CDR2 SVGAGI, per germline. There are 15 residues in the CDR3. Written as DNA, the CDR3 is TGTGCCAGCAGTTACTGGGGGCTAGCGGGAGGAGAGCAGTACTTC. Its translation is CASSYWGLAGGEQYF.

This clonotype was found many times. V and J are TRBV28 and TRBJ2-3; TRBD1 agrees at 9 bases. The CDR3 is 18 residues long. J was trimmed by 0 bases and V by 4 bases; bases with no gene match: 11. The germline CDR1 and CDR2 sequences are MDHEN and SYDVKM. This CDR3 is CASSSITGTGTSTDTQYF. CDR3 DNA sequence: TGTGCCAGCAGTTCAATCACCGGGACAGGGACTAGCACAGATACGCAGTATTTT.

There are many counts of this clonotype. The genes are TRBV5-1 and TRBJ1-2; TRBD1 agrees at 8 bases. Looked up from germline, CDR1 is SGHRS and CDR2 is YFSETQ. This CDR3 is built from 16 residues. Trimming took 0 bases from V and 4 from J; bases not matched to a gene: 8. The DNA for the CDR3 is TGCGCCAGCAGCTTGGCACAGGCCGGGACAGGCTATGGCTACACCTTC. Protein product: CASSLAQAGTGYGYTF. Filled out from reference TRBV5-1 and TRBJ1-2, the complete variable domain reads KAGVTQTPRYLIKTRGQQVTLSCSPISGHRSVSWYQQTPGQGLQFLFEYFSETQRNKGNFPGRFSGRQFSNSRSEMNVSTLELGDSALYLCASSLAQAGTGYGYTFGSGTRLTVV.